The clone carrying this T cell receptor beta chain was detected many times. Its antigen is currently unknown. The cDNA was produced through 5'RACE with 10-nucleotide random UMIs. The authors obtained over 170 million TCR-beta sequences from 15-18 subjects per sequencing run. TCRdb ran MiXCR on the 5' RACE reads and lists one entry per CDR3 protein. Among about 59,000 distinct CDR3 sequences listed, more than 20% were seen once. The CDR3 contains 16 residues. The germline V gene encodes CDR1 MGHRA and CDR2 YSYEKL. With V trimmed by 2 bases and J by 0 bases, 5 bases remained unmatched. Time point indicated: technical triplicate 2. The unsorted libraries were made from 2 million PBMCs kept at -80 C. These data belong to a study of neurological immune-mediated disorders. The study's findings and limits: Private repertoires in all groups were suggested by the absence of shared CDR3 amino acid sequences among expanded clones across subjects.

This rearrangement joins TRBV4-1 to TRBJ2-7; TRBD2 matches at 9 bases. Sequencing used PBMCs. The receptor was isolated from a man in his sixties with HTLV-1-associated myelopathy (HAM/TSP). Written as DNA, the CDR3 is TGCGCCAGCAGCCAACCGACTAGCGGAAGCTCCTACGAGCAGTACTTC. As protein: CASSQPTSGSSYEQYF.